Sequencing of this T cell receptor (beta chain) was carried out in a study of T cell changes during pregnancy in multiple sclerosis. CDR3 length equals 14 residues. After removal of 6 bases from V and 4 bases from J, the junction contained 6 bases not matched to a gene. Germline lookup yields CDR1 MNHEY and CDR2 SVGAGI. Libraries were prepared by immunoSEQ multiplex PCR; TCRdb keeps only in-frame clonotypes and omits some of them. Among more than 45,000 clones listed, about 94% were seen once. Specimen: CD4+ T cells from peripheral blood mononuclear cells, collected in the first trimester of pregnancy. The TCR comes from a female donor with multiple sclerosis, enrolled in a pregnancy study. The chain couples TRBV6-5 to TRBJ1-1; 9 bases align to TRBD1. Here the CDR3 reads CASRNRGRGTEAFF. CDR3 DNA: TGTGCCAGCAGAAACAGGGGGCGAGGCACTGAAGCTTTCTTT.